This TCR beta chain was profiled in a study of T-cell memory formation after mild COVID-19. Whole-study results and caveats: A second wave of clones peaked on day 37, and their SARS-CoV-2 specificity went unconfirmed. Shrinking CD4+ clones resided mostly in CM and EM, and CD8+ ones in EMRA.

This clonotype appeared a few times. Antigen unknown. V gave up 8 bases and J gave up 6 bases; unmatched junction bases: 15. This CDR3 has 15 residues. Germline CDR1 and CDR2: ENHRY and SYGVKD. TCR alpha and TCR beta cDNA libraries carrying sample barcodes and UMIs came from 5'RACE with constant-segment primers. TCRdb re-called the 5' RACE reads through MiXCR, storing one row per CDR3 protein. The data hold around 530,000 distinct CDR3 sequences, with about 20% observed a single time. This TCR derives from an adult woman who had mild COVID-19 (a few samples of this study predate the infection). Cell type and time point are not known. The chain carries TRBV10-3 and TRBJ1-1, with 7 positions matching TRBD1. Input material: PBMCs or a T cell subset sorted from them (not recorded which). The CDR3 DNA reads TGTGCCATCGAGGGGACCGGAGGGGGCAGAGCTGAAGCTTTCTTT. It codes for CAIEGTGGGRAEAFF.